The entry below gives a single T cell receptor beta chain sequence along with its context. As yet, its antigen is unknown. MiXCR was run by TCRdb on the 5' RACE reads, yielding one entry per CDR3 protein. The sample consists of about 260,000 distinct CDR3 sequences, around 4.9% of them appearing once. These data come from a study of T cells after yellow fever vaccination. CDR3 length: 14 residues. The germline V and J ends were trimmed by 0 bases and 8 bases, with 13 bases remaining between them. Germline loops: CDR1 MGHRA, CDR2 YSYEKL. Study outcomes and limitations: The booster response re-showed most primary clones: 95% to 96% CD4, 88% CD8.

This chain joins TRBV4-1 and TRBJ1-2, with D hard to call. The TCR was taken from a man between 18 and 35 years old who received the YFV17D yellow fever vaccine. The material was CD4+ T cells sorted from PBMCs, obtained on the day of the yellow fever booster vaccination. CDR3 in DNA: TGCGCCAGCAGCCAAGAAGGTCCCGGGAGGGGCTACACCTTC. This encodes CASSQEGPGRGYTF.